In this sample, the clone carrying this T cell receptor (beta chain) turned up many times. Antigen specificity is unknown. The data derive from a study of Graves' ophthalmopathy and Graves' hyperthyroidism. As the template, RNA transcripts were used to amplify TCR beta CDR3 regions. A first-round RT-PCR used HTBI primers, followed by a second-round multiplex PCR. TCRdb reprocessed the multiplex PCR reads with MiXCR, giving one entry per CDR3 protein. This table holds roughly 230,000 distinct CDR3 sequences, about 22% found once. Overall study findings and caveats: Also, most clonotypes expanded in the thyroid above 0.001 frequency appeared in blood.

The CDR3 loop spans 16 amino acids. Trimming removed 7 bases at V and 4 bases at J, with 22 bases between. CDR1 and CDR2 (germline): MNHEY, SVGAGI. Other autoimmune disease, uncontrolled infection, pregnancy and lactation led to exclusion. It was on clinical symptoms, serum thyroxine, TRAb, thyroid ultrasound and orbital computed tomography that diagnosis relied. From fresh peripheral blood, 8.5 to 10 ml in volume, the PBMCs were obtained. J is TRBJ1-2 and V is TRBV6-5; D possibly corresponds to TRBD1 (5 bases). This receptor was identified in a woman aged 45-65 years with Graves' ophthalmopathy. What was sequenced was peripheral blood. The CDR3: CASTRSGTLPFYGYTF. The CDR3 nucleotides read TGTGCCAGCACAAGATCCGGGACTCTTCCTTTCTATGGCTACACCTTC.